This TCR beta chain was captured by sequencing in a study of shared clonotypes between healthy human individuals (dated by TCRdb to about 2020). Background on the whole study: Three men and a couple of women, aged 18 to 49 years, made up the cohort. For each donor, CD4 naive and CD4 memory were each run on three plates, CD8 naive on two plates, and CD8 memory on one plate. Between about 0.85 and 9.5 billion PBMCs per donor were obtained by leukapheresis. To increase sequencing depth and limit assay-specific biases, different laboratories used diverse techniques to prepare libraries and sequence TCR repertoires. To estimate repertoire size and how much clonotypes are shared between individuals, the study performed deep sequencing of blood TCR repertoires from a few healthy adults. The research as a whole found: Sampling was limited to blood, and TCR repertoires in tissue likely differ from TCR repertoires in blood. Compared with non-shared clonotypes, the clonotypes found in all four sorted-subset donors had higher generation probabilities. Based on pairwise subsampling, the degree of clonotype sharing among donors was expected to be affected by sequencing depth. Incomplete sequencing was indicated by rarefaction of sorted-subset datasets, despite the large sequencing depth. When a handful of donors were compared, the shared fraction of clonotypes was around 5% for naive CD4, around 3.5% for naive CD8, about 2.5% for memory CD4, and 0.3% to 0.5% for memory CD8. The small number of donors limited the genetic and exposure-history diversity represented. Naive subsets generally had larger estimated clonotype richness than memory subsets did.

Healthy HIV-negative adults with no recently reported acute infections or vaccinations were included as donors. Every donor was a Caucasian adult residing in Nashville, Tennessee, USA. CD4+ T cells were enriched through magnetic negative selection, after which naive cells were positively selected on CD45RA and the remaining negative fraction served as the memory subset. Blood was obtained by leukapheresis, after which PBMCs were separated by Ficoll-Histopaque density gradient centrifugation and cryopreserved in liquid nitrogen vapor phase. Analytical flow cytometry was used to check the purity and quantity of each magnetically sorted T cell population. Each sorted fraction had its genomic DNA isolated and then quantified by UV absorbance on a Nanodrop 2000c. A word on this clone: This receptor's antigen is unknown. The record has no base qualities; no much larger clone is one base away.

Using the deep immunoSEQ assay, multiplex PCR amplified TCR CDR3 regions from genomic DNA. Extracted genomic DNA from each cell subset was spread evenly across all wells of several immunoSEQ 96-well plates, with each plate serving as a replicate. For sorted subsets, each replicate PCR was loaded with about 0.2 ug genomic DNA, equivalent to about 30,000 T cell genomes. The purified libraries were quantified using a Qubit 3.0 fluorometer, sized with a Bioanalyzer 2100, and then quantified again using the KAPA Library Quantification kit. Each immunoSEQ 96-well plate was sequenced on its own single-read 150-cycle Illumina NextSeq 550 flow cell. As for the original processing: Because the immunoSEQ output included only junctional sequences and no quality scores, the filtering could not be the same as the filtering used for full-length reads. To assign V/J genes and CDR3, sequences were annotated against IMGT germline references using PyIR, a Python wrapper for IgBLAST v1.9. Reads with weak V/J assignments (E-value above 1e-6), missing CDR3, stop codons, out-of-frame junctions, or ambiguous translated residues were removed. V3J clonotypes were defined as sequences sharing an identical inferred V gene, J gene, and CDR3 amino acid sequence. Percentage overlap between repertoires was computed as shared unique clonotypes divided by the size of the smaller repertoire. Three approaches were used to assess repertoire richness: RTK rarefaction, the Chao1 estimator, and Recon v2.1 estimates of unobserved clonotypes. Generation probabilities for all TCRbeta clonotypes obtained by the gDNA method from a handful of donors were computed using OLGA. This is the immuneACCESS table as TCRdb keeps it, with only in-frame sequences that have V and J called. A part of the clones is gone; compared with another copy, unresolved V genes explain less than half, and the rest is unexplained. The V and J calls and clone size were taken over from that table, and D and trimming were inferred from the DNA. In this sample the table shows millions of clones, approximately 95% of which occur a single time. Under 0.15% of the sample is held by the ten biggest clonotypes.

Taken from cysteine to phenylalanine, the CDR3 has 16 residues. The CDR3 DNA has 48 bases and is translated from base 1. The germline V gene supplies CDR1 MNHNS and CDR2 SASEGT. Trimming takes 1 base off V and 4 bases off J; junction bases not matched to a gene: 7. The TCR was taken from a young man in good health. The sample consisted of naive CD4+ T cells sorted from blood. This sample's cell subset or site label indicates: CD45RA+ positively selected. This sequence uses TRBV6-1 and TRBJ2-7, with 10 bases in between that match TRBD2. For the CDR3, the sequence is CASSEGEAGGLYEQYF. The nucleotide sequence is TGTGCCAGCAGTGAAGGCGAAGCGGGGGGGTTGTACGAGCAGTACTTC.